This T cell receptor (beta chain) emerged from a study of metastatic and nonmetastatic thyroid tumors. Study at large: The study looked at repertoires side by side in blood and in tumor or nodule tissue from malignant and benign thyroid patients.

How the authors handled the data: In papillary thyroid cancer, a distant-metastasis classifier was built using CDR3 differences across clinicopathological groups. TCRdb redid the clone calls on the PCR reads using MiXCR. It is TCRdb's table, rather than the study itself, that gives the V and J calls and clone size. Of some 3,000 clones listed, 38% are singletons. Study-wide results and limits: In both blood and tumor samples, TCR beta diversity was reported significantly higher for malignant than benign nodules.

About this clone itself: Antigen unknown.

This CDR3 region has 14 residues. Per germline, CDR1 MGHRA and CDR2 YSYEKL. V was pared by 0 bases and J by 5 bases, with 7 bases between. No treatment had been given to any patient before thyroid surgery. The sequence came from a female donor with papillary thyroid cancer or a benign thyroid nodule (not recorded which). Some clones in this sample may be carry-over from other donors' samples. The chain links TRBV4-1 to TRBJ2-2; TRBD1 might be the D (6 bases). Sample: tumor tissue. The CDR3 reads CASSQEQGTGELFF. DNA for the CDR3: TGCGCCAGCAGCCAAGAACAGGGTACCGGGGAGCTGTTTTTT.